The 9 T cell receptor beta chains given below trace back to one sample, sequenced in a study of memory CD4+ T cells and cytomegalovirus serostatus. Single viable CD3+CD4+CD8-CD45RO+ cells were sorted as the memory CD4+ T cells. Data came from immunoSEQ multiplex PCR; TCRdb stores just in-frame clones and leaves some out. The repertoire includes about 60,000 clones, roughly three quarters of them detected once, and 0.75% to 0.9% sits in the top ten. Material: memory CD4+ T cells from blood. The receptors here all came from an adult in good health and CMV-seronegative.

This clone was seen only a few times. V and J are TRBV5-4 and TRBJ1-2; D remains ambiguous. With 0 bases removed from V and 5 bases from J, the gap between germline ends came to 5 bases. The CDR3 is 12 residues long. The germline V gene encodes CDR1 SGHNT and CDR2 YYREEE (reference sequence). This CDR3 is CASSLEGYGYTF. The CDR3 region has the DNA TGTGCCAGCAGCTTGGAGGGATATGGCTACACCTTC. Filled out from reference TRBV5-4 and TRBJ1-2, the complete variable domain reads ETGVTQSPTHLIKTRGQQVTLRCSSQSGHNTVSWYQQALGQGPQFIFQYYREEENGRGNFPPRFSGLQFPNYSSELNVNALELDDSALYLCASSLEGYGYTFGSGTRLTVV.

This rearrangement joins TRBV7-2 to TRBJ2-7; TRBD1 might be the D (5 bases). V lost 4 bases and J 3 bases, leaving 10 bases between the germline ends. CDR3 size: 13 residues. Germline values: CDR1 SGHTA, CDR2 FQGNSA. The CDR3 region is CASSSRVGYEQYF. For the CDR3, the DNA is TGTGCCAGCAGCTCCAGGGTGGGCTACGAGCAGTACTTC.

The chain carries TRBV7-2 and TRBJ1-3; D gene uncertain. V was shortened by 1 base and J by 0 bases, with 10 bases between the two germline ends. The germline CDR1 and CDR2 sequences are SGHTA and FQGNSA. The CDR3 runs to 16 residues. Here the CDR3 DNA reads TGTGCCAGCAGCTTAGACGGGCAGTCCTCTGGAAACACCATATATTTT. Its translation: CASSLDGQSSGNTIYF.

This clone was seen a single time. CDR3 amino acids: CASSHDSGNQYEQFF. The CDR3 nucleotides are TGTGCCAGCAGCCATGATAGCGGGAATCAGTATGAGCAGTTCTTC. The rearrangement joins TRBV7-2 to TRBJ2-1; 8 nucleotides line up with TRBD2. In germline, CDR1 is SGHTA, CDR2 FQGNSA. V lost 5 bases and J lost 8; bases outside the gene matches: 11. CDR3 length: 15 amino acids. The entire variable domain, with the rest obtained from reference TRBV7-2 and TRBJ2-1, is as follows: GAGVSQSPSNKVTEKGKDVELRCDPISGHTALYWYRQSLGQGLEFLIYFQGNSAPDKSGLPSDRFSAERTGGSVSTLTIQRTQQEDSAVYLCASSHDSGNQYEQFFGPGTRLTVL.

Notes on this clone: Other DNA sequences within the sample encode an identical CDR3. The rearrangement uses TRBV4-1 and TRBJ2-7; TRBD2 matches 7 bases. Germline assignment: CDR1 MGHRA and CDR2 YSYEKL. The junction had 10 bases not matched to a gene; V was cut back by 4 bases and J by 4 bases. The CDR3 covers 15 residues. In DNA form, the CDR3 reads TGCGCCAGCAGCCCTGGGAGGGAGGGAAGGTACGAGCAGTACTTC. This codes for CASSPGREGRYEQYF.

This chain links TRBV5-4 with TRBJ1-4; the D is unclear. The CDR3 spans 15 residues. Per the germline V gene, CDR1 is SGHNT and CDR2 is YYREEE (reference sequence). V gave up 4 bases and J gave up 5 bases, with 15 bases separating them. The CDR3 protein is CASSTNQAGNEKLFF. DNA for the CDR3: TGTGCCAGCAGCACCAACCAAGCGGGAAATGAAAAACTGTTTTTT.

CDR3 nucleotide sequence: TGTGCCAGCAGCTCAACAGGGGGCTCTTCCTACGAGCAGTACTTC. It encodes CASSSTGGSSYEQYF. The genes are TRBV7-6 and TRBJ2-7; 9 bases align to TRBD1. V was pared by 4 bases and J by 1 base, with 5 bases of the junction left unmatched. The length of the CDR3 is 15 residues. Germline loops: CDR1 SGHVS, CDR2 FNYEAQ.

This chain links TRBV6-4 with TRBJ2-2; 8 bases match TRBD2. J lost 4 bases, V lost 8 bases, and 12 bases had no gene match. The CDR3 extends over 16 amino acids. The V gene's germline CDR1 is MRHNA and CDR2 SNTAGT. CDR3 in DNA: TGTGCCAGCTCACCGGGCGGACTAGCAGGCACCGGGGAGCTGTTTTTT. It yields the protein CASSPGGLAGTGELFF.

The chain combines TRBV10-3 with TRBJ1-5; maybe TRBD1 (6 bases). Germline lookup yields CDR1 ENHRY and CDR2 SYGVKD. This CDR3 spans 16 amino acids. V was cut by 0 bases and J by 4 bases, with 13 bases left in between. The CDR3 bases are TGTGCCATCAGTGAGTCTCTCGGGGGCGGAAATCAGCCCCAGCATTTT. Translated: CAISESLGGGNQPQHF.